The text below deals with one T cell receptor beta chain. Germline CDR1 is MNHEY and CDR2 is SVGEGT. There are 12 residues in the CDR3. The germline V and J ends were trimmed by 6 bases and 6 bases, with 10 bases remaining between them. These data originate in a study of blood T cell repertoires in COVID-19. Background on the study: Whether acute or convalescent, the COVID-19 samples came from the United States, Italy and Spain. PBMCs, B-cell-depleted T cells, or T cells provided the cDNA or gDNA that made up the material.

Patients at the Seattle site were enrolled during active infection and followed longitudinally. Per the original methods: Nucleated cell counts were estimated from reference gene primer amplification. TCRdb's copy holds only in-frame clones and misses some; the assay was immunoSEQ multiplex PCR. Clone size and V and J calls were adopted from that table, with D and trimming inferred from the DNA. The sample includes 250,000 or so clones, approximately 86% of them seen just once. The receptor comes from a woman aged 60-75 years with COVID-19, enrolled during active disease. The sequenced sample consisted of peripheral blood. This chain uses TRBV6-2 or TRBV6-3 with TRBJ2-3; D possibly corresponds to TRBD2 (5 bases). The chain's CDR3 is CASSRTGDTQYF. In DNA, the CDR3 is TGTGCCAGCAGCCGGACGGGGGATACGCAGTATTTT.